This T cell receptor beta chain appears in the sequencing data of a study of blood T cell repertoires in COVID-19. Study in general: Collection of acute and convalescent COVID-19 samples took place in the United States, Italy and Spain. T cells, B-cell-depleted T cells, or PBMCs provided the cDNA or gDNA that served as material.

The germline gives CDR1 WSHSY, CDR2 SAAADI. Trimming removed 4 bases at V and 5 bases at J, with 12 bases between. The CDR3 runs to 14 residues. Per the original methods: The authors estimated nucleated cell counts from reference gene primer amplification. Using immunoSEQ multiplex PCR, the repertoire was profiled, and TCRdb retains in-frame clones only, with some absent. The DNA gave D and trimming, while V, J and clone size come from that table. The data hold 250,000 to 300,000 clones, with around nine tenths observed a single time. This sequence originates from a woman aged 40 to 49 who had recovered from COVID-19. The chain has TRBV10-2 and TRBJ1-5; no clear D. The specimen was peripheral blood. The chain's CDR3 is CASSVSVLHQPQHF. The CDR3 DNA reads as TGCGCCAGCAGTGTTTCAGTCCTCCATCAGCCCCAGCATTTT.